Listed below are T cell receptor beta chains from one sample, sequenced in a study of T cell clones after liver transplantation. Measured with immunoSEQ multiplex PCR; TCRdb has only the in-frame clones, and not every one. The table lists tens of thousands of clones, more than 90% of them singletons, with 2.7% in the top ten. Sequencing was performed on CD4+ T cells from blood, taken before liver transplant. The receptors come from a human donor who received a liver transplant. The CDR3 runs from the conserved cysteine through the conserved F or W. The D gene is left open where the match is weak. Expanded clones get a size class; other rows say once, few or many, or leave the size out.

CATSRDMGLAGVRAYEQYF,TGTGCCACCAGCAGAGATATGGGGCTAGCGGGAGTTAGGGCCTACGAGCAGTACTTC,TRBD2,-,TRBJ2-7,TRBV15,19
CASSLSHLGLAGEKYVGELFF,TGTGCCAGCAGTCTAAGCCACCTGGGACTAGCGGGAGAAAAGTATGTCGGGGAGCTGTTTTTT,TRBD2,many,TRBJ2-2,TRBV27,21
CASSRDSNQPQHF,TGTGCCAGCAGCAGAGATAGCAATCAGCCCCAGCATTTT,-,-,TRBJ1-5,TRBV2,13
CASSDTGTSNQPQHF,TGTGCCAGCAGTGATACAGGGACCTCCAATCAGCCCCAGCATTTT,-,-,TRBJ1-5,TRBV2,15
CASSPAGVDYNEQFF,TGTGCCAGCAGTCCAGCGGGAGTAGACTACAATGAGCAGTTCTTC,TRBD2,-,TRBJ2-1,TRBV6-4,15
CASRNRARALFGTDTQYF,TGTGCCAGCAGGAACAGGGCACGAGCTCTCTTTGGCACAGATACGCAGTATTTT,-,-,TRBJ2-3,TRBV5-6,18
CASSLEQSNQPQHF,TGTGCCAGCAGCTTAGAACAAAGCAATCAGCCCCAGCATTTT,-,few,TRBJ1-5,TRBV7-6,14
CASSYSPASTQYF,TGTGCCAGCAGTTACTCGCCAGCTTCGACCCAGTACTTC,-,-,TRBJ2-5,TRBV6-6,13
CATSSRQELQETQYF,TGTGCCACCAGCTCACGACAGGAACTCCAAGAGACCCAGTACTTC,-,once,TRBJ2-5,TRBV15,15
CASSETPIPSAFF,TGTGCCAGCAGTGAAACGCCTATCCCTAGTGCTTTCTTT,-,-,TRBJ1-1,TRBV2,13
CASTQNLPGQGRNEQFF,TGTGCCAGCACTCAAAATCTTCCGGGACAGGGGAGGAATGAGCAGTTCTTC,TRBD1,-,TRBJ2-1,TRBV28,17
CASSLGGSLNEKLFF,TGCGCCAGCAGCTTGGGTGGGTCCCTTAATGAAAAACTGTTTTTT,-,-,TRBJ1-4,TRBV5-1,15
CASSMSGAREKLFF,TGTGCCAGTAGTATGTCGGGGGCTAGGGAAAAACTGTTTTTT,-,many,TRBJ1-4,TRBV19,14
CASNDKGTSGNEQFF,TGCGCCAGCAACGACAAAGGGACTAGCGGCAATGAGCAGTTCTTC,TRBD2,-,TRBJ2-1,TRBV5-1,15
CASKPSLGQLEQYF,TGTGCCAGCAAGCCGTCGCTGGGGCAGCTCGAGCAGTACTTC,-,-,TRBJ2-7,TRBV14,14
CASSVVATLYQETQYF,TGTGCCAGCAGCGTAGTGGCTACCCTGTACCAAGAGACCCAGTACTTC,-,-,TRBJ2-5,TRBV9,16
CASSLSLGQATGELFF,TGTGCCAGCAGCTTAAGCCTAGGACAAGCCACCGGGGAGCTGTTTTTT,-,-,TRBJ2-2,TRBV7-3,16
CAWSVRGQGETQYF,TGTGCCTGGAGTGTACGAGGCCAAGGGGAGACCCAGTACTTC,-,-,TRBJ2-5,TRBV30,14
CASKGQGNQETQYF,TGTGCCAGTAAGGGACAGGGAAACCAAGAGACCCAGTACTTC,TRBD1,-,TRBJ2-5,TRBV19,14
CASSPDREAFF,TGTGCCAGCTCACCGGACAGAGAAGCTTTCTTT,-,-,TRBJ1-1,TRBV18,11
CASTQGTEAFF,TGTGCCAGCACCCAGGGCACTGAAGCTTTCTTT,-,-,TRBJ1-1,TRBV6-5,11
CATMRTSAEQYF,TGTGCCACGATGAGGACTAGCGCCGAGCAGTACTTC,TRBD2,-,TRBJ2-7,TRBV6-5,12
CASGLVQLGGNEQFF,TGTGCTAGTGGTTTGGTACAGTTAGGGGGGAATGAGCAGTTCTTC,-,-,TRBJ2-1,TRBV12-5,15
CASSSVYNEQFF,TGTGCCAGCAGTTCCGTTTACAATGAGCAGTTCTTC,-,-,TRBJ2-1,TRBV6-5,12
CASSATGANYGYTF,TGTGCCAGCAGCGCGACAGGGGCAAACTATGGCTACACCTTC,TRBD1,-,TRBJ1-2,TRBV5-4,14
CASSEGDGREQFF,TGTGCCAGCAGTGAAGGGGACGGGAGGGAGCAGTTCTTC,TRBD2,-,TRBJ2-1,TRBV2,13
CASSAGEDRNQPQHF,TGCGCCAGCAGCGCGGGTGAGGATCGCAATCAGCCCCAGCATTTT,-,-,TRBJ1-5,TRBV5-1,15
CASSFRDPSYEQYF,TGTGCCAGCAGTTTCAGGGATCCCTCCTACGAGCAGTACTTC,-,-,TRBJ2-7,TRBV27,14
CASSEVGISGETQYF,TGTGCCAGCAGTGAAGTCGGTATAAGTGGGGAGACCCAGTACTTC,-,-,TRBJ2-5,TRBV2,15
CASSLGGQGGNEQYF,TGTGCCAGCAGCTTAGGAGGTCAGGGTGGCAACGAGCAGTACTTC,-,-,TRBJ2-7,TRBV7-2,15
CASSRTGTGGYEQYF,TGTGCCAGCAGCCGAACCGGGACAGGGGGCTACGAGCAGTACTTC,TRBD1,-,TRBJ2-7,TRBV9,15
CASSVGLDQETQYF,TGTGCCAGCAGCGTAGGACTAGATCAAGAGACCCAGTACTTC,TRBD2,-,TRBJ2-5,TRBV5-4,14
CASSSGLASETQYF,TGTGCCAGCAGCTCGGGACTAGCTTCGGAGACCCAGTACTTC,TRBD2,-,TRBJ2-5,TRBV11-3,14
CASSLAVNTGELFF,TGTGCCAGCAGTTTAGCAGTGAACACCGGGGAGCTGTTTTTT,-,few,TRBJ2-2,TRBV28,14
CSVERRVAGGPETQYF,TGCAGCGTTGAAAGGAGGGTAGCGGGAGGGCCAGAGACCCAGTACTTC,TRBD2,-,TRBJ2-5,TRBV29-1,16
CASSLSGTSLSQPQHF,TGTGCCAGCAGTTTATCCGGAACCAGTTTATCTCAGCCCCAGCATTTT,-,-,TRBJ1-5,TRBV28,16
CASSLGLTRETQYF,TGTGCCAGCAGCTTAGGACTAACCAGAGAGACCCAGTACTTC,-,-,TRBJ2-5,TRBV7-9,14
CASSMDGGGPQHF,TGTGCCAGTAGTATGGACGGAGGTGGGCCCCAGCATTTT,-,-,TRBJ1-5,TRBV19,13
CASSPPSTDTQYF,TGTGCCAGCTCACCACCGAGCACAGATACGCAGTATTTT,-,once,TRBJ2-3,TRBV18,13
CASSLVQGTGELFF,TGTGCCAGCAGCTTAGTCCAGGGTACCGGGGAGCTGTTTTTT,-,-,TRBJ2-2,TRBV11-3,14
CASRVGRSYEQYF,TGCGCCAGCAGAGTGGGGCGCTCCTACGAGCAGTACTTC,-,once,TRBJ2-7,TRBV10-2,13
CASSPPGQATEAFF,TGTGCCAGCAGCCCGCCGGGACAGGCCACTGAAGCTTTCTTT,TRBD1,few,TRBJ1-1,TRBV7-9,14